These 27 T cell receptor beta chains share one sample of origin, sequenced in a study of post-analysis software for immune sequencing data. Unique molecular identifiers were built into the TCR beta cDNA libraries. TCRdb re-called the PCR reads with MiXCR, one entry per CDR3 protein. Among some 260,000 distinct CDR3 sequences listed, roughly a third were seen once. Which antigens these TCRs recognize remains unknown. Study-level points and caveats: The five TRBV segments detected at higher frequency in patients than in controls included TRBV5-6, TRBV5-1 and TRBV20-1.

Sequencing was performed on blood. The receptor set was obtained from a girl aged 10 to 17 with multiple sclerosis.

The chain recombines TRBV7-2 with TRBJ2-5; D is unclear. This CDR3 comprises 14 residues. Germline V CDR1 and CDR2: SGHTA, FQGNSA. V was pared by 5 bases and J by 5 bases, with 15 bases between. The CDR3 loop reads CASSVRGRQETQYF. The CDR3 coding sequence is TGTGCCAGCAGCGTTCGTGGAAGGCAGGAGACCCAGTACTTC.

This clonotype was observed at least ten times. The chain joins TRBV12-3 or TRBV12-4 to TRBJ1-1; 10 nucleotides line up with TRBD1. This CDR3 is built from 15 residues. Germline trimming cut 4 bases from V and 7 bases from J; bases unmatched to any gene: 9. Here the CDR3 DNA reads TGTGCCAGCAGTTCCCTGGACAGGGGGGGTCTTGAAGCTTTCTTT. Translation: CASSSLDRGGLEAFF.

This clonotype has only a few counts. This chain uses TRBV19 with TRBJ1-1; maybe TRBD1 (5 bases). There are 14 residues in the CDR3. Germline-derived CDR1 and CDR2 are LNHDA and SQIVND (reference sequence). Trimming shortened V by 7 bases and J by 5 bases, and 17 bases separated the two germline ends. CDR3 in amino acids: CASIRGQGDTEAFF. CDR3 sequence (DNA): TGTGCCAGTATCCGAGGTCAGGGTGATACTGAAGCTTTCTTT.

This clonotype was seen only a few times. The chain links TRBV6-1 to TRBJ1-1, with TRBD1 matching over 7 bases. The CDR3 totals 14 residues. V trimming: 11 bases; J trimming: 1 base; junction bases outside the gene matches: 10. Per germline, CDR1 MNHNS and CDR2 SASEGT. The chain's CDR3 is CAGSLGQRNTEAFF. In DNA form, the CDR3 reads TGTGCCGGGTCCTTGGGACAGAGGAACACTGAAGCTTTCTTT.

Regarding this clonotype: A much larger clone lies one base from this, so it may be a read error. This rearrangement joins TRBV20-1 to TRBJ2-5; D call uncertain. The germline V gene encodes CDR1 DFQATT and CDR2 SNEGSKA (reference sequence). The CDR3 has 11 residues. Trimming stripped 0 bases from V and 11 bases from J, with 10 bases between. The DNA of the CDR3 is TGCAGTGCTAGAGATCCCCCGGAGCAGTACTTC. Its translation is CSARDPPEQYF.

Concerning this clonotype: This may be a read error, as it is one base from a much larger clone. Here the CDR3 DNA reads TGCGGTGCTAGACCGGACAGGGACCTCCATGAAAAACTGTTTTTT. This translates into CGARPDRDLHEKLFF. This rearrangement joins TRBV20-1 to TRBJ1-4; 8 bases are a match to TRBD1. The CDR3 loop spans 15 amino acids. Germline lookup yields CDR1 DFQATT and CDR2 SNEGSKA (reference sequence).

This clonotype showed up just a few times. CDR3 nucleotide sequence: TGTGCCACCAGCAGAGATCGGTGGAGGGAAGAGACCCAGTACTTC. This codes for CATSRDRWREETQYF. The chain combines TRBV15 with TRBJ2-7, with D maybe TRBD2 (6 bases). The end of the DNA fits TRBJ2-5 better, so the J call may be wrong. Germline CDR1 and CDR2: LNHNV and YYDKDF (reference sequence). CDR3 length: 15 residues.

The V gene is TRBV20-1, the J gene TRBJ2-2; no firm D call. The germline V gene encodes CDR1 DFQATT and CDR2 SNEGSKA (reference sequence). This CDR3 region has 15 residues. V was trimmed by 0 bases and J by 2 bases, leaving 10 bases between them. CDR3 amino acids: CSAREATVNTGELFF. The CDR3, as DNA: TGCAGTGCTAGAGAGGCAACCGTAAACACCGGGGAGCTGTTTTTT.

This clonotype has a count of ten or more. Here the CDR3 reads CASSQHGTSSGANVLTF. The CDR3 DNA is TGTGCCAGCAGCCAGCACGGGACGTCCTCTGGGGCCAACGTCCTGACTTTC. The V gene is TRBV3-1, the J gene TRBJ2-6; D assignment may be TRBD1 or TRBD2 (5 bases each). The CDR3 has 17 residues. The germline V gene encodes CDR1 LGHDT and CDR2 YNNKEL (reference sequence). The V end lost 3 bases, the J end lost 0 bases, and 12 bases lay between the germline ends.

The V gene is TRBV11-2, the J gene TRBJ2-3, with 13 bases that match TRBD2. Germline V gives CDR1 SGHAT, CDR2 FQNNGV. V gave up 2 bases and J gave up 4 bases; unmatched junction bases: 6. The CDR3 is made up of 17 amino acids. The CDR3 sequence: CASSLTSGGAVADTQYF. CDR3 in DNA: TGTGCCAGCAGCTTAACTAGCGGGGGGGCTGTTGCAGATACGCAGTATTTT.

Of note for this clonotype: A read error is possible here, since a much larger clone lies one base away. This sequence joins TRBV4-1 and TRBJ1-2; TRBD1 matches 9 bases. The CDR3 loop spans 15 amino acids. CDR1 and CDR2 from the germline V gene are MGHRA and YSYEKL. CDR3 sequence (DNA): TGCGCCAGCAGCCCCCGGGACAGGGCTAACCATGGCTACACCTTC. Its translation is CASSPRDRANHGYTF.

The J gene is TRBJ2-7, the V gene TRBV5-1, with D uncertain. Germline V gene lookup returns CDR1 SGHRS and CDR2 YFSETQ. There are 14 residues in the CDR3. V dropped 3 bases and J dropped 2 bases, with 12 bases sitting between them. Here the CDR3 reads CASSSSDPPYEQYF. The CDR3 coding sequence is TGCGCCAGCAGCTCCAGTGACCCGCCCTACGAGCAGTACTTC.

The chain uses TRBV7-9 and TRBJ2-3; D may correspond to TRBD1 or TRBD2 (5 bases each). Germline assignment: CDR1 SEHNR and CDR2 FQNEAQ (reference sequence). The CDR3 contains 14 residues. Trimming shortened V by 5 bases and J by 0 bases, and 9 bases separated the two germline ends. For the CDR3, the DNA is TGTGCCAGCAGCCGCCGGGACAGCACAGATACGCAGTATTTT. Its protein product is CASSRRDSTDTQYF.

There are many counts of this clonotype. CDR3 residues: CSARVMDSLNEKLFF. CDR3 nucleotides: TGCAGTGCTAGAGTAATGGACAGTTTAAATGAAAAACTGTTTTTT. The chain carries TRBV20-1 and TRBJ1-4; TRBD1 is a possible D gene (6 bases). From germline, CDR1 is DFQATT and CDR2 SNEGSKA (reference sequence). CDR3 length equals 15 residues. V dropped 1 base and J dropped 5 bases, with 14 bases sitting between them.

The J gene is TRBJ1-6, the V gene TRBV14; the D gene is possibly TRBD1 (6 bases). V lost 4 bases and J 7 bases, leaving 14 bases between the germline ends. This CDR3 contains 15 residues. The V gene's germline CDR1 is SGHDN and CDR2 FVKESK. The CDR3 loop reads CASSRSGTPNSPLHF. CDR3 nucleotide sequence: TGTGCCAGCAGCCGATCCGGGACACCAAATTCACCCCTCCACTTT.

This clonotype came up a few times. The J gene is TRBJ1-6, the V gene TRBV7-9; possibly TRBD1 for D (6 bases). Trimming cost V 5 bases and J 8 bases, with 19 bases left between them. The CDR3 is made up of 16 amino acids. Germline V gene data show CDR1 as SEHNR and CDR2 as FQNEAQ (reference sequence). CDR3 DNA: TGTGCCAGCAGCCCCCTCGGGGGCGCCCGAGATTCACCCCTCCACTTT. It codes for CASSPLGGARDSPLHF.

This clonotype came up once. This rearrangement joins TRBV7-2 to TRBJ2-7, with 8 bases matching TRBD2. CDR3 length: 15 residues. CDR1 is SGHTA and CDR2 is FQGNSA in the germline V gene. With 7 bases clipped from V and 2 bases from J, the junction kept 10 bases outside the gene matches. CDR3 nucleotides: TGTGCCAGCACCACTTTAGCGGGATCAACCTACGAGCAGTACTTC. Translated, it gives CASTTLAGSTYEQYF.

This clonotype was seen repeatedly, ten times or more. This chain connects TRBV12-3 or TRBV12-4 to TRBJ1-1; 8 bases agree with TRBD1. This CDR3 region has 15 residues. V lost 1 base to trimming and J lost 4 bases; unmatched junction nucleotides: 5. The CDR3: CASSLVQGALTEAFF. The DNA for the CDR3 is TGTGCCAGCAGTTTAGTCCAGGGGGCCCTCACTGAAGCTTTCTTT.

This clonotype was counted ten times or more. The chain joins TRBV9 to TRBJ2-3, with 8 bases lining up with TRBD2. CDR1 and CDR2 (germline): SGDLS, YYNGEE. The CDR3 covers 17 residues. The V and J ends lost 1 base and 0 bases, in that order; junction bases with no gene match: 7. CDR3 DNA: TGTGCCAGCAGCGTACGAGCTAGCGGGCGGAGCACAGATACGCAGTATTTT. This translates into CASSVRASGRSTDTQYF.

Many counts were recorded for this clonotype. This sequence joins TRBV11-2 and TRBJ2-2, with a weak D call TRBD1 (6 bases). Germline V gives CDR1 SGHAT, CDR2 FQNNGV. Trimming removed 4 bases from V and 0 bases from J, with 9 bases in between. CDR3 length: 15 amino acids. CDR3 nucleotides: TGTGCCAGCAGCTGGACAGCATCGAACACCGGGGAGCTGTTTTTT. It is translated as CASSWTASNTGELFF.

On this clonotype itself: It may be a read error: a sequence one base away is much more abundant. The CDR3 here is CSASQAPTCNEQFF. CDR3 DNA sequence: TGCAGTGCTAGTCAAGCTCCGACGTGCAATGAGCAGTTCTTC. The V call is TRBV20-1, the J call TRBJ2-1, with D unclear. The V end was cut by 3 bases, the J end by 6 bases, with 15 bases between. The length of the CDR3 is 14 residues. In germline, CDR1 is DFQATT, CDR2 SNEGSKA (reference sequence).

The table lists this clonotype with many counts. The CDR3 here is CASSPTGSGTDTQYF. In nucleotides, the CDR3 is TGTGCCAGCAGCCCGACTGGGTCAGGCACAGATACGCAGTATTTT. The gene calls are TRBV7-9 and TRBJ2-3; D uncertain. Per the germline V gene, CDR1 is SEHNR and CDR2 is FQNEAQ (reference sequence). V was cut by 5 bases and J by 1 base, with 13 bases left in between. This CDR3 has 15 amino acids.

This clonotype was counted ten times or more. V and J are TRBV5-1 and TRBJ1-1, with D possibly TRBD1 on 6 matching bases. The CDR3 is made up of 14 amino acids. Germline-derived CDR1 and CDR2 are SGHRS and YFSETQ. The V end lost 1 base, the J end lost 3 bases, and 10 bases lay between the germline ends. Here the CDR3 reads CASSLTGTHTEAFF. DNA for the CDR3: TGCGCCAGCAGCTTGACAGGGACCCACACTGAAGCTTTCTTT.

This clonotype occurred a few times. The V gene is TRBV6-6, the J gene TRBJ1-2; 9 bases line up with TRBD1. The trim removed 10 bases at V and 6 bases at J, leaving 15 bases unmatched. Germline lookup yields CDR1 MNHNY and CDR2 SVGAGI (reference sequence). This CDR3 contains 15 residues. The CDR3 DNA reads TGTGCCACTTCGGACAGGGGTCGGGGGGCCAATGGCTACACCTTC. Translated, it gives CATSDRGRGANGYTF.

This clonotype was observed a handful of times. The V and J genes are TRBV12-3 or TRBV12-4 and TRBJ2-3; tentatively, D is TRBD1 (5 bases). Trimming left V 6 bases short and J 8 bases short, with 12 bases between. This CDR3 contains 12 residues. DNA of the CDR3: TGTGCCAGCAGCCCGGCGCAGGGTACGCAGTATTTT. It codes for CASSPAQGTQYF.

This clonotype was seen repeatedly, ten times or more. The V gene is TRBV7-9, the J gene TRBJ1-1, with D possibly TRBD1 on 5 matching bases. This CDR3 spans 15 amino acids. V was shortened by 7 bases and J by 3 bases, with 18 bases between the two germline ends. Looked up from germline, CDR1 is SEHNR and CDR2 is FQNEAQ (reference sequence). Here the CDR3 DNA reads TGTGCCAGCACGCACGGTTGGGGGGACCACACTGAAGCTTTCTTT. As protein: CASTHGWGDHTEAFF.

A remark on this clonotype: This may be a read error: a much more frequent sequence differs by one nucleotide. The J gene is TRBJ2-7, the V gene TRBV20-1; no clear D gene. Germline loops: CDR1 DFQATT, CDR2 SNEGSKA (reference sequence). The CDR3 consists of 13 residues. V was trimmed by 1 base and J by 1 base, leaving 8 bases between them. CDR3 sequence: CSARVAGSYEQYV. The CDR3 nucleotides are TGCAGTGCTAGAGTCGCAGGATCCTACGAGCAGTACGTC.